This T cell receptor beta chain emerged from a study of blood T cell repertoires in COVID-19. Profiled with immunoSEQ multiplex PCR; TCRdb holds only in-frame clones, not every one. Among fewer than 250,000 clones listed, approximately 91% were seen once. This CDR3 comprises 13 residues. Trimming removed 6 bases at V and 1 base at J, with 9 bases between. Germline lookup yields CDR1 SGHAT and CDR2 FQNNGV. The sample taken for sequencing was peripheral blood. The rearrangement uses TRBV11-2 and TRBJ1-1; D gene unclear. The clonotype was recovered from a man aged 30-40 years with COVID-19, enrolled during active disease. CDR3 DNA: TGTGCCAGCAGTTATAACAGGAACACTGAAGCTTTCTTT. Residues: CASSYNRNTEAFF.